The 30 T cell receptor beta chains listed next were all sequenced from one sample in a study of blood T cell repertoires in COVID-19. Libraries were prepared by immunoSEQ multiplex PCR; TCRdb keeps only in-frame clonotypes and omits some of them. Of 200,000 or so clones listed, around 90% are singletons. The sample taken for sequencing was PBMCs or T cells enriched from blood (not recorded which). The receptors shown here come from a young woman who had recovered from COVID-19.

The gene calls are TRBV30 and TRBJ2-7; possible D gene TRBD1, 6 bases. Per germline, CDR1 GTSNPN and CDR2 SVGIG (reference sequence). With 0 bases removed from V and 6 bases from J, the gap between germline ends came to 9 bases. This CDR3 is built from 12 residues. CDR3 in amino acids: CAWSVQGTEQYF. In DNA, the CDR3 is TGTGCCTGGAGTGTACAGGGAACCGAGCAGTACTTC.

The V gene is TRBV18, the J gene TRBJ1-3, with a tentative D call TRBD1 (6 bases). CDR3 length: 15 amino acids. Germline loops: CDR1 KGHSH, CDR2 LQKENI. Trimming stripped 5 bases from V and 0 bases from J, with 11 bases between. CDR3 loop: CASSNGQTSGNTIYF. The CDR3 DNA reads as TGTGCCAGCTCAAATGGACAGACCTCTGGAAACACCATATATTTT.

V is TRBV5-4 and J is TRBJ1-1, with TRBD1 identical over 7 bases. J was trimmed by 5 bases and V by 3 bases; bases with no gene match: 4. The CDR3 length is 13 residues. The germline V gene has CDR1 SGHNT and CDR2 YYREEE (reference sequence). The CDR3 DNA sequence: TGTGCCAGCAGCTACAGGGGTAGGACTGAAGCTTTCTTT. Translating gives CASSYRGRTEAFF. The full variable domain, rest sourced from reference TRBV5-4 and TRBJ1-1, is ETGVTQSPTHLIKTRGQQVTLRCSSQSGHNTVSWYQQALGQGPQFIFQYYREEENGRGNFPPRFSGLQFPNYSSELNVNALELDDSALYLCASSYRGRTEAFFGQGTRLTVV.

The CDR3 protein is CASSLTSGYGADTQYF. Here the CDR3 DNA reads TGTGCCAGCAGCTTAACTAGCGGGTACGGGGCAGATACGCAGTATTTT. V usage is TRBV11-2 and J usage is TRBJ2-3; 9 nucleotides line up with TRBD2. In germline, CDR1 is SGHAT, CDR2 FQNNGV. The CDR3 has 16 amino acids. The J segment lost 4 bases and the V segment lost 2 bases, leaving 7 bases of the junction unmatched. Filled out from reference TRBV11-2 and TRBJ2-3, the complete variable domain reads EAGVAQSPRYKIIEKRQSVAFWCNPISGHATLYWYQQILGQGPKLLIQFQNNGVVDDSQLPKDRFSAERLKGVDSTLKIQPAKLEDSAVYLCASSLTSGYGADTQYFGPGTRLTVL.

V and J are TRBV5-1 and TRBJ1-2, with unresolved D. V lost 0 bases and J lost 0, with 6 bases in between. CDR3 length: 14 residues. CDR1 SGHRS and CDR2 YFSETQ come from the germline V gene. CDR3 amino acids: CASSLDGTNYGYTF. CDR3 in DNA: TGCGCCAGCAGCTTGGACGGGACTAACTATGGCTACACCTTC.

The chain combines TRBV14 with TRBJ2-7; the match to TRBD1 covers 12 bases. V shed 4 bases and J 0 bases; nucleotides not matched to a gene: 16. Germline V gene sequence: CDR1 SGHDN, CDR2 FVKESK. The CDR3 has 20 amino acids. The CDR3 bases are TGTGCCAGCAGCCCCCTACCCGGGACAGGGGGCTCTGTGAGCTCCTACGAGCAGTACTTC. This gives the protein CASSPLPGTGGSVSSYEQYF.

This clone showed up just a few times. In nucleotides, the CDR3 is TGTGCCAGCAGTTATAACAGGGAAGGGACCCAGTACTTC. It yields the protein CASSYNREGTQYF. This chain links TRBV6-5 with TRBJ2-5; TRBD1 might be the D (6 bases). CDR3 size: 13 residues. Trimming removed 3 bases at V and 7 bases at J, with 12 bases between. CDR1 is MNHEY and CDR2 is SVGAGI in the germline V gene.

The V gene is TRBV3-1 (or the pseudogene TRBV3-2), the J gene TRBJ1-2; tentatively, D is TRBD1 (5 bases). The germline V and J ends were trimmed by 5 bases and 6 bases, with 16 bases remaining between them. The CDR3 extends over 14 amino acids. CDR1 is LGHDT and CDR2 is YNNKEL in the germline V gene (reference sequence). The CDR3 sequence: CASSWGLTTDGYTF. In DNA form, the CDR3 reads TGTGCCAGCAGCTGGGGACTGACCACCGATGGCTACACCTTC.

The chain employs TRBV4-1 and TRBJ1-2; D is unresolved. The CDR3 contains 15 residues. V was trimmed by 0 bases and J by 3 bases, leaving 11 bases between them. CDR1 and CDR2 (germline): MGHRA, YSYEKL. The DNA for the CDR3 is TGCGCCAGCAGCCAAGATCGGGTGTACGACTATGGCTACACCTTC. Amino acid sequence: CASSQDRVYDYGYTF.

The DNA for the CDR3 is TGCAGTGCTAGTCTGGGAGGGGGTAGCAATCAGCCCCAGCATTTT. It translates to CSASLGGGSNQPQHF. This chain uses TRBV20-1 with TRBJ1-5, with D maybe TRBD1 (6 bases). Trimming removed 3 bases at V and 0 bases at J, with 12 bases between. The germline V gene encodes CDR1 DFQATT and CDR2 SNEGSKA (reference sequence). The CDR3 loop spans 15 amino acids.

The chain employs TRBV7-6 and TRBJ2-4; D is possibly TRBD1 (6 bases). Between the trimmed V and J ends, which lost 5 bases and 0 bases, there was a span of 20 bases. The length of the CDR3 is 18 residues. Germline CDR1 and CDR2: SGHVS and FNYEAQ. As DNA, the CDR3 is TGTGCCAGCAGCCCGTTCCAAGGGGGTCAGCTAGCCAAAAACATTCAGTACTTC. Amino acids: CASSPFQGGQLAKNIQYF.

This chain links TRBV28 with TRBJ2-3, with D unresolved. Trimming took 7 bases from V and 5 from J, leaving 7 bases between them. This CDR3 has 11 residues. Germline lookup yields CDR1 MDHEN and CDR2 SYDVKM. Here the CDR3 DNA reads TGTGCCAGCAAAGCGAGAGATACGCAGTATTTT. Translating gives CASKARDTQYF. The full variable domain, with the rest looked up from reference TRBV28 and TRBJ2-3, is DVKVTQSSRYLVKRTGEKVFLECVQDMDHENMFWYRQDPGLGLRLIYFSYDVKMKEKGDIPEGYSVSREKKERFSLILESASTNQTSMYLCASKARDTQYFGPGTRLTVL.

The chain recombines TRBV4-1 with TRBJ1-6, with D possibly being TRBD1 (6 bases). The CDR3 spans 14 residues. CDR1 is MGHRA and CDR2 is YSYEKL in the germline V gene. The ends were cut back, 5 bases at V and 8 bases at J, with 13 bases in the middle. This chain's CDR3 is CASSFWGLDSPLHF. Written as DNA, the CDR3 is TGCGCCAGCAGCTTCTGGGGGCTTGATTCACCCCTCCACTTT.

V gene TRBV19 combines with J gene TRBJ2-1; 9 bases are shared with TRBD1. In germline, CDR1 is LNHDA, CDR2 SQIVND (reference sequence). V dropped 3 bases and J dropped 6; count of bases not matched to a gene: 6. The CDR3 runs to 15 residues. For the CDR3, the DNA is TGTGCCAGTAGTATTCTGACAGGGGGGTCCAATGAGCAGTTCTTC. Translated, it gives CASSILTGGSNEQFF. Combining the CDR3 with reference TRBV19 and TRBJ2-1 gives the whole variable domain DGGITQSPKYLFRKEGQNVTLSCEQNLNHDAMYWYRQDPGQGLRLIYYSQIVNDFQKGDIAEGYSVSREKKESFPLTVTSAQKNPTAFYLCASSILTGGSNEQFFGPGTRLTVL.

This chain links TRBV15 with TRBJ2-1; 11 bases match TRBD2. With V trimmed by 0 bases and J by 10 bases, 20 bases remained unmatched. This CDR3 is built from 20 residues. Germline V gene sequence: CDR1 LNHNV, CDR2 YYDKDF (reference sequence). CDR3 amino acids: CATSRDRASGGIPPLREQFF. The CDR3 DNA is TGTGCCACCAGCAGAGATCGGGCTAGCGGGGGGATCCCTCCCCTAAGGGAGCAGTTCTTC. The entire variable domain, with the rest obtained from reference TRBV15 and TRBJ2-1, is as follows: DAMVIQNPRYQVTQFGKPVTLSCSQTLNHNVMYWYQQKSSQAPKLLFHYYDKDFNNEADTPDNFQSRRPNTSFCFLDIRSPGLGDTAMYLCATSRDRASGGIPPLREQFFGPGTRLTVL.

The chain is built from TRBV19 and TRBJ2-7, with 9 nucleotides matching TRBD1. With V trimmed by 6 bases and J by 1 base, 4 bases remained unmatched. Germline V lookup: CDR1 LNHDA, CDR2 SQIVND (reference sequence). The CDR3 extends over 14 amino acids. The CDR3 nucleotides read TGTGCCAGTAGACAACAGGGGGCTTCCTACGAGCAGTACTTC. This codes for CASRQQGASYEQYF.

This chain joins TRBV21-1 and TRBJ1-2; the table assigns TRBD1, which was not confirmed against the DNA. TRBV21-1 is shown as a pseudogene. CDR3 length: 18 amino acids. The DNA for the CDR3 is TGTGCCAGCAGCGCGATTCCGGGACAGGGACTTCTAAGCTATGGCTACACCTTC. Translating it yields CASSAIPGQGLLSYGYTF.

The chain joins TRBV5-1 to TRBJ1-6; 7 nucleotides match TRBD1. The CDR3 length is 16 residues. With 3 bases clipped from V and 9 bases from J, the junction kept 12 bases outside the gene matches. CDR1 SGHRS and CDR2 YFSETQ come from the germline V gene. Here the CDR3 DNA reads TGCGCCAGCAGCTCCGGCCTGACAGGGCGGGGTTCACCCCTCCACTTT. Its translation is CASSSGLTGRGSPLHF.

The rearrangement uses TRBV7-9 and TRBJ2-7; possibly TRBD2 for D (6 bases). Trimming took 5 bases from V and 6 from J, leaving 14 bases between them. CDR1 and CDR2 from the germline V gene are SEHNR and FQNEAQ (reference sequence). CDR3 length equals 13 residues. The CDR3 reads CASSPNMGGEQYF. Written as DNA, the CDR3 is TGTGCCAGCAGCCCTAACATGGGGGGCGAGCAGTACTTC.

This chain connects TRBV5-8 to TRBJ2-5; no reliable D call. Per the germline V gene, CDR1 is SGHTS and CDR2 is YDEGEE. CDR3 size: 15 residues. V was pared by 2 bases and J by 1 base, with 12 bases between. For the CDR3, the DNA is TGTGCCAGCAGCTTTTTTCAGGAAAGCCAAGAGACCCAGTACTTC. It encodes CASSFFQESQETQYF. The variable domain in full, completed from reference TRBV5-8 and TRBJ2-5, reads EAGVTQSPTHLIKTRGQQATLRCSPISGHTSVYWYQQALGLGLQFLLWYDEGEERNRGNFPPRFSGRQFPNYSSELNVNALELEDSALYLCASSFFQESQETQYFGPGTRLLVL.

The chain uses TRBV7-2 and TRBJ2-7; 11 bases are a match to TRBD1. J was trimmed by 3 bases and V by 1 base; bases with no gene match: 5. The CDR3 consists of 16 residues. Germline V gene lookup returns CDR1 SGHTA and CDR2 FQGNSA. CDR3: CASSLGPGQGGYEQYF. The CDR3 DNA reads TGTGCCAGCAGCTTAGGACCGGGACAGGGGGGCTACGAGCAGTACTTC. The full variable domain, completed using reference TRBV7-2 and TRBJ2-7, is GAGVSQSPSNKVTEKGKDVELRCDPISGHTALYWYRQSLGQGLEFLIYFQGNSAPDKSGLPSDRFSAERTGGSVSTLTIQRTQQEDSAVYLCASSLGPGQGGYEQYFGPGTRLTVT.

This CDR3 reads CASSWKTSFQETQYF. As DNA, the CDR3 is TGTGCCAGCAGCTGGAAGACTAGCTTTCAAGAGACCCAGTACTTC. V gene TRBV5-6 combines with J gene TRBJ2-5; TRBD2 matches at 7 bases. The CDR3 is made up of 15 amino acids. Germline V gives CDR1 SGHDT, CDR2 YYEEEE. V dropped 3 bases and J dropped 2; count of bases not matched to a gene: 7.

This chain uses TRBV9 with TRBJ2-7; the D is unclear. Germline V gene lookup returns CDR1 SGDLS and CDR2 YYNGEE. The V and J ends lost 0 bases and 0 bases respectively, with 13 bases between them. The CDR3 runs to 16 residues. CDR3 nucleotides: TGTGCCAGCAGCGTAGCTACAGAGAAAAGCTCCTACGAGCAGTACTTC. Amino acid sequence: CASSVATEKSSYEQYF.

V gene TRBV6-2 or TRBV6-3 combines with J gene TRBJ2-7; D may be TRBD1 (6 bases). Trimming removed 4 bases at V and 4 bases at J, with 8 bases between. This CDR3 comprises 12 residues. Germline values: CDR1 MNHEY, CDR2 SVGEGT. CDR3 coding DNA: TGTGCCAGCAGTTGGGACATATACGAGCAGTACTTC. Translation gives CASSWDIYEQYF.

The chain carries TRBV2 and TRBJ1-3; TRBD1 agrees at 9 bases. Germline lookup yields CDR1 SNHLY and CDR2 FYNNEI. V dropped 5 bases and J dropped 6; count of bases not matched to a gene: 5. The CDR3 consists of 14 residues. The CDR3 DNA sequence: TGTGCCAGCAGTTTACAGGGGGCGGAAAACACCATATATTTT. Its translation is CASSLQGAENTIYF.

The rearrangement uses TRBV25-1 and TRBJ1-1; D may be TRBD1 (6 bases). The CDR3 totals 12 residues. Per germline, CDR1 MGHDK and CDR2 SYGVNS. The V end was cut by 3 bases, the J end by 7 bases, with 9 bases between. In DNA form, the CDR3 reads TGTGCCAGCAGTGACGGACAGCTTGAAGCTTTCTTT. Its protein product is CASSDGQLEAFF.

The V and J genes are TRBV2 and TRBJ1-1, with a possible D match to TRBD1 (6 bases). The V and J ends lost 8 bases and 3 bases respectively, with 13 bases between them. The CDR3 runs 13 residues. Germline CDR1 is SNHLY and CDR2 is FYNNEI. DNA for the CDR3: TGTGCCAGCCGGAGAAGACAGGACACTGAAGCTTTCTTT. This encodes CASRRRQDTEAFF.

V and J are TRBV6-2 or TRBV6-3 and TRBJ1-5; 7 bases map to TRBD1. Trimming removed 1 base from V and 8 bases from J; junction bases left unmatched: 14. CDR1 MNHEY and CDR2 SVGEGT come from the germline V gene. This CDR3 has 17 amino acids. The CDR3 nucleotides are TGTGCCAGCAGTTACTTCTGGACAGGCGACTCTCGGGAGCCCCAGCATTTT. Its protein product is CASSYFWTGDSREPQHF.

The V and J genes are TRBV2 and TRBJ2-3, with TRBD2 matching 9 bases. The CDR3 runs 16 residues. Germline loops: CDR1 SNHLY, CDR2 FYNNEI. The ends lost 4 bases at V and 5 bases at J; junction bases unmatched: 10. The CDR3 loop is CASSAGRGGGGDTQYF. In nucleotides, the CDR3 is TGTGCCAGCAGTGCTGGGCGGGGGGGCGGTGGAGATACGCAGTATTTT. The full variable domain, with the rest looked up from reference TRBV2 and TRBJ2-3, is EPEVTQTPSHQVTQMGQEVILRCVPISNHLYFYWYRQILGQKVEFLVSFYNNEISEKSEIFDDQFSVERPDGSNFTLKIRSTKLEDSAMYFCASSAGRGGGGDTQYFGPGTRLTVL.

The chain employs TRBV6-1 and TRBJ1-2; 8 bases fit TRBD1. This CDR3 region has 17 residues. CDR1 is MNHNS and CDR2 is SASEGT in the germline V gene. V trimming: 2 bases; J trimming: 0 bases; junction bases outside the gene matches: 8. DNA for the CDR3: TGTGCCAGCAGTGAAAAACGACAGGGGAGCCCTAACTATGGCTACACCTTC. It encodes CASSEKRQGSPNYGYTF.